This T cell receptor beta chain was observed in a study of T cell changes during pregnancy in multiple sclerosis. TCRdb's table, derived via immunoSEQ multiplex PCR, lists solely in-frame clones and lacks some. The sample has around 41,000 clones, roughly nine tenths seen once. The CDR3 extends over 13 amino acids. The V end lost 3 bases, the J end lost 3 bases, and 10 bases lay between the germline ends. Germline V CDR1 and CDR2: SGHDT, YYEEEE. The sequencing used CD4+ T cells from peripheral blood mononuclear cells, collected in the third trimester of pregnancy. The genes are TRBV5-6 and TRBJ2-7; weak D call: TRBD2 (6 bases). The TCR comes from a female donor in good health, enrolled as a control in a pregnancy study. CDR3 loop: CASSSGTRYEQYF. CDR3 DNA: TGTGCCAGCAGCTCGGGGACTCGCTACGAGCAGTACTTC.